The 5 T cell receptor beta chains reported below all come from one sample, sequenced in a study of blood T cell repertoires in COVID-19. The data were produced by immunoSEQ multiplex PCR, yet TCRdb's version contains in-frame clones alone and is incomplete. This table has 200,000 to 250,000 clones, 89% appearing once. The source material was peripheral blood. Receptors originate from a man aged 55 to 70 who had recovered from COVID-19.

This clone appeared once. The CDR3 sequence is CASNGGPPTNEKLFF. The CDR3 coding sequence is TGTGCCAGCAACGGGGGACCCCCAACTAATGAAAAACTGTTTTTT. The chain combines TRBV2 with TRBJ1-4, with a weak D call TRBD1 (5 bases). This CDR3 contains 15 residues. Germline lookup yields CDR1 SNHLY and CDR2 FYNNEI. Trimming removed 7 bases at V and 0 bases at J, with 12 bases between.

CDR3 DNA: TGCGCCAGCAGCACCGAGGGTTTGGCAGGCAATGAGCAGTTCTTC. Its protein is CASSTEGLAGNEQFF. The chain has TRBV5-1 and TRBJ2-1; D is possibly TRBD2 (5 bases). CDR3 length: 15 amino acids. V was cut by 4 bases and J by 6 bases, with 17 bases left in between. Germline CDR1 and CDR2: SGHRS and YFSETQ.

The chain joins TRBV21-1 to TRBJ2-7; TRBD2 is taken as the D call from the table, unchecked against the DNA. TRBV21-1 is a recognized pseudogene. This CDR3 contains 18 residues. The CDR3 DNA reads TGTGCCAGCAGCAAAGTTGTGTCGGGGTCTAGCGGGAGTTACGAGCAGTACTTC. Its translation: CASSKVVSGSSGSYEQYF.

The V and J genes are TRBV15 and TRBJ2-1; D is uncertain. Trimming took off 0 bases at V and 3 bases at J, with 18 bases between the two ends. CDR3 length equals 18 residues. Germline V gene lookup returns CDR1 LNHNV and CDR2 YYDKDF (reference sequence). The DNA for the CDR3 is TGTGCCACCAGCAGAGATCGTCAAGGAACAGAACTCTACAATGAGCAGTTCTTC. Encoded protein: CATSRDRQGTELYNEQFF.

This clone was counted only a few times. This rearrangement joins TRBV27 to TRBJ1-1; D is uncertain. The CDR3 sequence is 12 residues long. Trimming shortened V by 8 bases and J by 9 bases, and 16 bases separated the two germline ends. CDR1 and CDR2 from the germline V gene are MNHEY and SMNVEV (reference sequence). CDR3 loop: CASGFNREKAFF. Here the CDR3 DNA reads TGTGCCAGCGGATTCAATAGGGAGAAAGCTTTCTTT.